The entry that follows covers one T cell receptor beta chain sequence. What antigen it recognizes has not been identified. No much larger clonotype is one base removed from it; base qualities were not supplied. The entry originates in a study of blood T cell repertoires in COVID-19 (dated by TCRdb to 2019 to 2021). Regarding the complete study: Samples covering the acute and convalescent phases of COVID-19 were provided by collaborators in the United States, Italy and Spain. The prospective study material was composed of cDNA or gDNA derived from T cells, B-cell-depleted T cells, or PBMCs. Subjects who had been exposed to COVID-19, were actively infected with it, or had recovered from it provided the deeply sampled blood TCRbeta repertoires that made up the dataset. The repertoires were released in a freely available public database intended as a resource for research on the immune response to SARS-CoV-2. Samples came from the ongoing ImmuneRACE study (first 160 participants) plus 1,254 subjects from 6 global collaborators. A de-identified subject ID, COVID-19 status, age in years and sex were almost always included in the sample metadata. Where available, HLA class I and class II types were taken from metadata supplied by the sample provider and were not determined by assay-based typing. What the study reported, not specific to this receptor: The quantity of clinical and demographic metadata differed by source and by participant and was supplied without curation.

The immunoSEQ Assay, a bias-controlled multiplex PCR, was used to amplify TCRbeta CDR3 regions from genomic DNA. As for the original processing: Nucleated cell counts per sample were estimated from amplification of reference gene primers within the assay. To quantify the absolute abundance of each unique TCRbeta CDR3 rearrangement, sequence reads were collapsed and filtered. For each sample, productive Simpson clonality was calculated as the square root of Simpson's diversity index over productive rearrangements. Sourced from immuneACCESS, this table was stored by TCRdb with only in-frame sequences that have V and J called. A share of the clones is absent; for the studies checked, an unresolved V gene accounts for under half, and the remainder has no known explanation. V and J calls and clone size are given by that table; D and trimming were obtained from the DNA. The sample table contains about 170,000 clones; only one count was recorded for 84% of them. In total, the top ten clones hold around 2.9% of the sample.

At one collaborating source in Seattle, patients were enrolled during active infection and were followed longitudinally through the course of disease. Collaborating institutions collected whole blood in K2EDTA tubes following their own protocols. Collaborator samples were shipped for TCRbeta analysis as frozen whole blood, isolated PBMCs, or DNA extracted from either sample type. Sequencing was done on a sample of peripheral blood. The receptor comes from a woman at least 80 years old with COVID-19, enrolled during active disease.

Here is the DNA: TGCGCCAGCAGCTTGGCCGGGACTCTCTCCTACGAGCAGTACTTC. This encodes CASSLAGTLSYEQYF. The chain joins TRBV5-1 to TRBJ2-7; the D gene is perhaps TRBD2, on 6 matching bases. The CDR1 and CDR2 encoded by the germline V gene are SGHRS and YFSETQ. From the cysteine through the phenylalanine, the CDR3 covers 15 amino acids. The DNA shown is the 45-base CDR3, in frame from base 1. V and J are truncated by 0 bases and 0 bases respectively, leaving an intervening sequence of 10 bases.